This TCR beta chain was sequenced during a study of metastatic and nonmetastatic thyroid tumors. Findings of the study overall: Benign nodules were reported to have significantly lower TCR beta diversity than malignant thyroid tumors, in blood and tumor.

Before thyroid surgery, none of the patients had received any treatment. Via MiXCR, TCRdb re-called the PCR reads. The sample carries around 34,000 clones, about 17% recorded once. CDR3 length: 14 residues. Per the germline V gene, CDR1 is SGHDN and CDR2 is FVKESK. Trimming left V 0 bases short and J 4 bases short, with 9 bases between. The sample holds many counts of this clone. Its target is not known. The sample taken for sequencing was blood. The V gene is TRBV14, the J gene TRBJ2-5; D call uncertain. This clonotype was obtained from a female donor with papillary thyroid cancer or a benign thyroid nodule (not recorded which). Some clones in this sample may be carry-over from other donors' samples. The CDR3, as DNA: TGTGCCAGCAGCCAAGATAGGGTAGGAGAGACCCAGTACTTC. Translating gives CASSQDRVGETQYF.